The T cell receptor (beta chain) described here comes from a study of T cell repertoires in ileal Crohn's disease. Study information: Operated complications were stricturing disease (approximately 61%) and penetrating disease (39%). Overall study findings and caveats: Clonality above 26.8% at surgery always came with endoscopic recurrence. The median delay to postoperative endoscopy was approximately 6.4 months.

Repertoires were generated with immunoSEQ multiplex PCR, while TCRdb's copy carries only in-frame clones and drops some. This table has more than 60,000 clones, roughly nine tenths appearing once. Note on this clone: Its specificity is not known.

The time point: neoterminal ileum biopsy at postoperative endoscopy, about 6 months after surgery. Patients were adults with ileal or ileocolonic Crohn's disease needing resection. Germline CDR1 LGHNA, CDR2 YSLEER. CDR3 length equals 16 residues. Between the trimmed V and J ends, which lost 6 bases and 0 bases, there was a span of 17 bases. The V gene is TRBV4-3, the J gene TRBJ1-1, with D perhaps TRBD1 (5 bases). Sequenced input: ileal tissue. The sequence was obtained from an adult with Crohn's disease. The CDR3 nucleotides read TGCGCCAGCAGAGCCAAGATGACGGGGGTGAACACTGAAGCTTTCTTT. It translates to CASRAKMTGVNTEAFF.